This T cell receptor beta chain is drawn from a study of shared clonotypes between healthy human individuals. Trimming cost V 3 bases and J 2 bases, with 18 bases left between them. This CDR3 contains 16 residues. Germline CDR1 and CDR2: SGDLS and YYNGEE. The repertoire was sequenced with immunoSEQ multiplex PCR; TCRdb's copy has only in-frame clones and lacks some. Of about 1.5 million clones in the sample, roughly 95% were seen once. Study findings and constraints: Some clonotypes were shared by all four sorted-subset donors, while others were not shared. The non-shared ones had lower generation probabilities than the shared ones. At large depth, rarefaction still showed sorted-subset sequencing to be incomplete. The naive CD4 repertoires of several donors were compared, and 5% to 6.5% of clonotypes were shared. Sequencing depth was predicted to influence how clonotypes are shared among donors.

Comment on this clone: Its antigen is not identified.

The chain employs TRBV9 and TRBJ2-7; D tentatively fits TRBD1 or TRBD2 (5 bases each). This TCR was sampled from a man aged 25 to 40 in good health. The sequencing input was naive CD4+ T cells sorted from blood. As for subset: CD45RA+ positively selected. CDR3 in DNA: TGTGCCAGCAGCGAGGGTAGGCCGGGGCGGGCCTACGAGCAGTACTTC. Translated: CASSEGRPGRAYEQYF.